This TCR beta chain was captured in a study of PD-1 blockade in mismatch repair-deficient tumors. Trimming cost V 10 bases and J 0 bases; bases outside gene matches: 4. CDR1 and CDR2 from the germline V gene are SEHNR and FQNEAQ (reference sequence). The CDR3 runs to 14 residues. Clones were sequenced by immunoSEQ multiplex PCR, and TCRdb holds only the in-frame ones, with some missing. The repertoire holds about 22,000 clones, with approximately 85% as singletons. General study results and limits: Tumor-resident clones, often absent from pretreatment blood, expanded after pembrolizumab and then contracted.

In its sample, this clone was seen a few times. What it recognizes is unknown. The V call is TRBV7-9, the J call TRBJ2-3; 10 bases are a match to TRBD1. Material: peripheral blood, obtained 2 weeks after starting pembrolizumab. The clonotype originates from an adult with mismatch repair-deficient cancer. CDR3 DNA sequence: TGTGCCACCGCGACAGGGGGCAGCACAGATACGCAGTATTTT. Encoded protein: CATATGGSTDTQYF.